The sequence of this T cell receptor (beta chain) was determined in a study of regulatory T cells in long-lasting Graves disease. This clonotype was detected ten times or more. Its specificity is not known. Study-level findings and limits: Shared public clonotypes totalled fewer than 3,000 in persistent patients, compared with about a thousand in new patients. With persistent disease, TRBV28, TRBJ1-2 and TRBJ2-5 were the favored segments.

Between the trimmed V and J ends, which lost 3 bases and 0 bases, there was a span of 11 bases. The CDR3 contains 15 residues. The germline V gene has CDR1 SNHLY and CDR2 FYNNEI. The authors built TCR beta libraries using iRepertoire HTBI primers and Arm-PCR of CDR3 regions. TCRdb re-called the multiplex PCR reads with MiXCR, one entry per CDR3 protein. Of 520,000 or so distinct CDR3 sequences in the sample, 9.5% to 15% were seen once. Documented time point: newly diagnosed GD, antithyroid drugs for less than 3 months. The TCR library was prepared using RNA isolated from PBMCs. This same sample was also part of a study on T cells in Graves' hyperthyroidism and ophthalmopathy. This second report adds: Hyperthyroidism, newly diagnosed and lasting under 2 months, affected patients aged 18 to 65.

Sequencing was performed on peripheral blood mononuclear cells (PBMCs), taken at new diagnosis, from a patient treated with antithyroid drugs. The sequence was collected from a woman between 25 and 40 years old with Graves disease. The chain is built from TRBV2 and TRBJ1-1; unclear D gene. CDR3 protein: CASSELTVMNTEAFF. In DNA form, the CDR3 reads TGTGCCAGCAGTGAGCTGACGGTGATGAACACTGAAGCTTTCTTT.